Below are 26 T cell receptor beta chains sequenced from a single sample in a study of blood T cell repertoires in COVID-19 (dated by TCRdb to the early 2020s). Library preparation used the immunoSEQ multiplex PCR assay. TCRdb provides this immuneACCESS table in a form limited to in-frame rearrangements. Some clones are lacking; in checked studies, under half of them reflect an unresolved V gene, and why the rest are absent is not known. The sample has 200,000 to 250,000 clones on record, roughly 85% of them singletons. Jointly, the top ten make up about 2.5% of the sample. The sequencing sample was made of peripheral blood. The origin of the receptors is a woman aged 70-85 years with COVID-19, enrolled during active disease.

J is TRBJ1-5 and V is TRBV7-8; D is unclear. V lost 4 bases to trimming and J lost 4 bases, with 8 bases between them. The CDR3 extends over 13 amino acids. CDR1 is SGHVS and CDR2 is FQNEAQ in the germline V gene. For the CDR3, the DNA is TGTGCCAGCAGCTCACGAGAAAATCAGCCCCAGCATTTT. Its translation is CASSSRENQPQHF.

This clone came up a few times. The chain is built from TRBV21-1 and TRBJ1-5; the tabulated D call, TRBD1, remains unverified against the DNA. TRBV21-1 is given as a pseudogene. The CDR3 consists of 21 residues. CDR3 DNA: TGTGCCAGCAGCAAAGGAGACCGGGGTCGGGACAGGGGATCTAGCAATCAGCCCCAGCATTTT. Translated: CASSKGDRGRDRGSSNQPQHF.

CDR3 nucleotide sequence: TGTGCCAGCAGCTCGCCCGGGACGGGGGGTGACCAGTACTTC. Encoded protein: CASSSPGTGGDQYF. This sequence joins TRBV28 and TRBJ2-5, with TRBD2 identical over 7 bases. In germline, CDR1 is MDHEN, CDR2 SYDVKM. The CDR3 totals 14 residues. J gave up 10 bases and V 6 bases, and 14 bases lay outside the gene matches.

The chain's CDR3 is CASSLKGGHRGEKLFF. In DNA, the CDR3 is TGTGCCAGCAGTTTAAAGGGGGGTCACAGGGGTGAAAAACTGTTTTTT. The genes are TRBV27 and TRBJ1-4; 7 nucleotides agree with TRBD1. CDR1 and CDR2 (germline): MNHEY, SMNVEV (reference sequence). CDR3 length equals 16 residues. V trimming: 2 bases; J trimming: 7 bases; junction bases outside the gene matches: 10.

CDR3 in DNA: TGTGCCACCAGCGCACCCCCGGGACAGGGGCATGGCTACACCTTC. This translates into CATSAPPGQGHGYTF. The rearrangement joins TRBV15 to TRBJ1-2; 10 bases fit TRBD1. Germline trimming cut 5 bases from V and 6 bases from J; bases unmatched to any gene: 9. Germline values: CDR1 LNHNV, CDR2 YYDKDF (reference sequence). The length of the CDR3 is 15 residues.

This clone was seen a single time. The chain links TRBV6-5 to TRBJ1-3; D is uncertain. CDR1 is MNHEY and CDR2 is SVGAGI in the germline V gene. This CDR3 comprises 15 residues. The V and J ends lost 4 bases and 0 bases respectively, with 10 bases between them. The CDR3 loop is CASSLETPSGNTIYF. CDR3 in DNA: TGTGCCAGCAGTTTAGAGACACCCTCTGGAAACACCATATATTTT.

DNA of the CDR3: TGTGCCAGCAGCCAAGGGCGGGCGAGCAATCAGCCCCAGCATTTT. It yields the protein CASSQGRASNQPQHF. The chain combines TRBV3-1 (or the pseudogene TRBV3-2) with TRBJ1-5; D is unresolved. In germline, CDR1 is LGHDT, CDR2 YNNKEL (reference sequence). The CDR3 loop spans 15 amino acids. The V and J ends lost 1 base and 1 base respectively, with 8 bases between them.

The chain carries TRBV4-2 and TRBJ1-3, with D perhaps matching TRBD1 (5 bases). V gave up 1 base and J gave up 4 bases, with 5 bases separating them. Germline CDR1 LGHNA, CDR2 YNFKEQ. The CDR3 is made up of 13 amino acids. In nucleotides, the CDR3 is TGTGCCAGCAGCCAAGGACAGGGAAACACCATATATTTT. Residues: CASSQGQGNTIYF.

The V gene is TRBV29-1, the J gene TRBJ1-2; the D is unclear. Trimming cost V 0 bases and J 8 bases, with 19 bases left between them. This CDR3 spans 15 amino acids. Germline CDR1 and CDR2: SQVTM and ANQGSEA. The chain's CDR3 is CSVEDERRQVGGYTF. The CDR3 coding sequence is TGCAGCGTTGAAGATGAGAGACGGCAGGTTGGAGGCTACACCTTC.

The rearrangement links TRBV29-1 to TRBJ1-2, with D perhaps matching TRBD1 (5 bases). There are 16 residues in the CDR3. The germline CDR1 and CDR2 sequences are SQVTM and ANQGSEA. The germline V and J ends were trimmed by 2 bases and 2 bases, with 18 bases remaining between them. CDR3 nucleotide sequence: TGCAGCGTTGAAAAAGTTGGAGGGGCAGTCAACTATGGCTACACCTTC. Translated, it gives CSVEKVGGAVNYGYTF.

The V and J genes are TRBV5-1 and TRBJ1-3; D not certain. Germline values: CDR1 SGHRS, CDR2 YFSETQ. Trimming pared 0 bases from V and 4 bases from J, leaving 8 bases between. The length of the CDR3 is 14 residues. The CDR3 DNA reads TGCGCCAGCAGCTTGGTCGGGTCCGGAAACACCATATATTTT. Translated, it gives CASSLVGSGNTIYF.

This chain uses TRBV5-6 with TRBJ2-3, with 8 bases that match TRBD1. V lost 6 bases to trimming and J lost 4 bases; unmatched junction nucleotides: 13. The CDR3 is made up of 16 amino acids. Per germline, CDR1 SGHDT and CDR2 YYEEEE. The chain's CDR3 is CASTLPVAGGADTQYF. Written as DNA, the CDR3 is TGTGCCAGCACCCTACCCGTGGCAGGGGGCGCAGATACGCAGTATTTT.

The CDR3 nucleotides read TGTGCCAGCTCAGAGGGACTAGCGGGGACCTACAATGAGCAGTTCTTC. Translating gives CASSEGLAGTYNEQFF. The chain uses TRBV18 and TRBJ2-1, with 13 bases aligning to TRBD2. V was pared by 5 bases and J by 2 bases, with 3 bases of the junction left unmatched. Germline V gene sequence: CDR1 KGHSH, CDR2 LQKENI. The CDR3 has 16 residues.

The chain has TRBV11-2 and TRBJ1-2; D is unresolved. The CDR3 is made up of 17 amino acids. The V gene's germline CDR1 is SGHAT and CDR2 FQNNGV. V gave up 5 bases and J gave up 7 bases, with 26 bases separating them. CDR3 sequence reads: CASSTPLGRVVTGGYTF. The CDR3 coding sequence is TGTGCCAGCAGCACCCCCCTGGGGAGGGTAGTAACCGGTGGCTACACCTTC.

The V and J genes are TRBV7-2 and TRBJ1-2; D possibly corresponds to TRBD1 (5 bases). Germline V gene data show CDR1 as SGHTA and CDR2 as FQGNSA. The V end was cut by 0 bases, the J end by 6 bases, with 11 bases between. CDR3 length equals 14 residues. DNA of the CDR3: TGTGCCAGCAGCTTAGCGGGTCCAGGGCATGGCTACACCTTC. Translated, it gives CASSLAGPGHGYTF.

The V gene is TRBV6-5, the J gene TRBJ2-3; 9 positions match TRBD1. J gave up 3 bases and V 2 bases, and 0 bases lay outside the gene matches. CDR3 length equals 14 residues. The V gene's germline CDR1 is MNHEY and CDR2 SVGAGI. CDR3 DNA: TGTGCCAGCAGTTACGGGACAGGGACAGATACGCAGTATTTT. Amino acid sequence: CASSYGTGTDTQYF.

In this sample, this clone turned up a few times. V gene TRBV4-1 combines with J gene TRBJ1-2, with 12 nucleotides matching TRBD1. The CDR3 covers 17 residues. Trimming took 3 bases from V and 0 from J; bases not matched to a gene: 5. Germline CDR1 and CDR2: MGHRA and YSYEKL. The CDR3 reads CASSQGTGGASNYGYTF. DNA of the CDR3: TGCGCCAGCAGCCAGGGGACAGGGGGCGCCTCTAACTATGGCTACACCTTC.

Notes on this clone: One end of the junction does not line up with germline, which may come from a read error. The CDR3: CASSLGLAPGNTIYF. The CDR3, as DNA: TGTGCTAGCAGCTTAGGTTTAGCGCCTGGAAACACCATATATTTT. The chain recombines TRBV7-7 with TRBJ1-3; no clear D. The CDR3 contains 15 residues. Germline CDR1 reads SSHAT; CDR2 reads FNYEAQ (reference sequence).

V usage is TRBV7-2 and J usage is TRBJ2-3, with TRBD1 matching 8 bases. The germline V gene encodes CDR1 SGHTA and CDR2 FQGNSA. Unmatched junction bases numbered 14, after V lost 4 bases and J lost 2 bases. The CDR3 loop spans 18 amino acids. This CDR3 reads CASSSNTRGRIITDTQYF. CDR3 DNA sequence: TGTGCCAGCAGCTCAAACACCAGGGGGCGCATCATCACAGATACGCAGTATTTT.

The rearrangement links TRBV7-2 to TRBJ1-2, with D perhaps TRBD1 (6 bases). Germline CDR1 reads SGHTA; CDR2 reads FQGNSA. This CDR3 is built from 17 residues. The germline V and J ends were trimmed by 5 bases and 4 bases, with 23 bases remaining between them. The CDR3 DNA reads TGTGCCAGCAGCCCTCCAAGGGGGTCCCACGGCATCTATGGCTACACCTTC. Translating it yields CASSPPRGSHGIYGYTF.

V gene TRBV6-5 combines with J gene TRBJ1-2, with D tentatively TRBD1 (6 bases). The CDR3 consists of 13 residues. V lost 5 bases, J lost 2 bases, and 9 bases lay in between. Germline assignment: CDR1 MNHEY and CDR2 SVGAGI. CDR3 protein: CASSTGTNYGYTF. The CDR3 nucleotides are TGTGCCAGCAGTACAGGGACCAACTATGGCTACACCTTC.

The V gene is TRBV29-1, the J gene TRBJ2-2; 9 positions match TRBD2. The CDR3 is 15 residues long. Germline loops: CDR1 SQVTM, CDR2 ANQGSEA. CDR3 in amino acids: CRAKGGGVNTGELFF. As DNA, the CDR3 is TGCCGCGCCAAGGGCGGGGGGGTGAACACCGGGGAGCTGTTTTTT.

The gene calls are TRBV10-2 and TRBJ2-7; TRBD2 agrees at 8 bases. The germline V gene has CDR1 WSHSY and CDR2 SAAADI. The CDR3 covers 14 residues. The V segment lost 7 bases and the J segment 7 bases; nucleotides outside the gene matches: 12. Written as DNA, the CDR3 is TGCGCCAGCAACGCCCGGGGGGGTGTGGGAGAGCAGTACTTC. It translates to CASNARGGVGEQYF.

The chain couples TRBV5-8 to TRBJ1-4; 8 bases map to TRBD1. Trimming removed 1 base from V and 7 bases from J; junction bases left unmatched: 9. Germline V gene lookup returns CDR1 SGHTS and CDR2 YDEGEE. The CDR3 runs 16 residues. As DNA, the CDR3 is TGTGCCAGCAGCTTGTACCGCCAGGGGGCGGGTGAAAAACTGTTTTTT. Residues: CASSLYRQGAGEKLFF.

This clone turned up a few times. V and J are TRBV5-1 and TRBJ1-2; 7 positions agree with TRBD1. Germline V CDR1 and CDR2: SGHRS, YFSETQ. V shed 4 bases and J 0 bases; nucleotides not matched to a gene: 3. CDR3 length: 14 residues. CDR3 coding DNA: TGCGCCAGCAGCAGGGACAGATCTAACTATGGCTACACCTTC. Translation gives CASSRDRSNYGYTF.

The V gene is TRBV4-2, the J gene TRBJ1-1; 8 bases are a match to TRBD1. The CDR3 is 16 amino acids. J lost 3 bases, V lost 4 bases, and 10 bases had no gene match. Germline values: CDR1 LGHNA, CDR2 YNFKEQ. The CDR3 DNA reads as TGTGCCAGCAGCCGCGGGCCAGGGGGCCTGGACACTGAAGCTTTCTTT. Translating gives CASSRGPGGLDTEAFF.